Below are 28 T cell receptor beta chains sequenced from a single sample in a study of post-analysis software for immune sequencing data. Each TCR beta cDNA library carried unique molecular identifiers. MiXCR, run by TCRdb on the PCR reads, gives a single entry per CDR3 protein. Among some 500,000 distinct CDR3 sequences listed, around 40% were seen once. These TCRs' antigens remain unknown. Findings and caveats of the study: Higher frequency in patients than in controls was seen for roughly 5 TRBV segments, with TRBV5-6, TRBV5-1 and TRBV20-1 among them.

Sequenced input: blood. These receptors came from a girl aged 5 to 17 with multiple sclerosis.

The chain links TRBV6-6 to TRBJ1-2; D is perhaps TRBD1 (6 bases). From germline, CDR1 is MNHNY and CDR2 SVGAGI (reference sequence). The CDR3 runs to 14 residues. In DNA, the CDR3 is TGTGCTTACTCGGGGGGCCTCTCTAACTATGGCTACACCTTC. Residues: CAYSGGLSNYGYTF.

Details on this clonotype: A junction boundary mismatches the germline segment, possibly from a read error. This chain connects TRBV12-3 or TRBV12-4 to TRBJ2-2; D is possibly TRBD2 (6 bases). CDR3 length: 15 residues. The CDR3 loop is CASSRAGLNTGERFF. The CDR3 DNA is TGTGCCAGCAGCCGGGCGGGACTTAACACCGGGGAGCGGTTTTTT.

V and J are TRBV29-1 and TRBJ1-1, with 7 nucleotides matching TRBD1. CDR1 and CDR2 (germline): SQVTM, ANQGSEA. The CDR3 sequence is 13 residues long. J gave up 0 bases and V 3 bases, and 1 base lay outside the gene matches. The CDR3, as DNA: TGCAGCGTTGAGGGACAGCTGAACACTGAAGCTTTCTTT. Amino acid sequence: CSVEGQLNTEAFF.

This clonotype occurred a few times. The V call is TRBV5-1, the J call TRBJ2-7; 8 bases match TRBD2. Unmatched junction bases numbered 7, after V lost 4 bases and J lost 1 base. From germline, CDR1 is SGHRS and CDR2 YFSETQ. The CDR3 length is 15 residues. The CDR3 spells CASSPTTSGSYEQYF. DNA for the CDR3: TGCGCCAGCAGCCCGACCACTAGCGGATCCTACGAGCAGTACTTC.

This clonotype was detected only a few times. The chain is built from TRBV4-1 and TRBJ2-5; D unclear. This CDR3 comprises 14 residues. The V end was cut by 5 bases, the J end by 4 bases, with 14 bases between. Germline values: CDR1 MGHRA, CDR2 YSYEKL. The chain's CDR3 is CASSYGFNRETQYF. In nucleotides, the CDR3 is TGCGCCAGCAGCTATGGGTTTAACCGAGAGACCCAGTACTTC.

CDR3 protein: CASRRGQSWGETQYF. The CDR3 coding sequence is TGTGCCAGCAGGAGGGGACAGTCGTGGGGGGAGACCCAGTACTTC. The chain links TRBV12-3 or TRBV12-4 to TRBJ2-5; 7 bases fit TRBD1. The CDR3 is 15 amino acids. V gave up 6 bases and J gave up 5 bases; unmatched junction bases: 12.

The chain employs TRBV20-1 and TRBJ1-5, with D maybe TRBD1 (5 bases). Germline CDR1 DFQATT, CDR2 SNEGSKA (reference sequence). There are 12 residues in the CDR3. V lost 5 bases and J lost 7, with 12 bases in between. The CDR3 sequence: CSAGGGEQPQHF. CDR3 sequence (DNA): TGCAGTGCTGGGGGGGGGGAACAGCCCCAGCATTTT.

The sample holds a few counts of this clonotype. The V and J genes are TRBV7-9 and TRBJ2-1; a weak D match, TRBD1 (5 bases). V lost 5 bases to trimming and J lost 4 bases, with 15 bases between them. This CDR3 is built from 15 residues. Germline V lookup: CDR1 SEHNR, CDR2 FQNEAQ (reference sequence). Here the CDR3 reads CASSALRVGYNEQFF. CDR3 bases: TGTGCCAGCAGCGCCCTCAGGGTTGGATACAATGAGCAGTTCTTC.

This clonotype was recorded only once. This chain joins TRBV4-1 and TRBJ1-2; 8 bases match TRBD1. The germline CDR1 and CDR2 sequences are MGHRA and YSYEKL. The CDR3 sequence is 16 residues long. V dropped 1 base and J dropped 4; count of bases not matched to a gene: 8. The DNA for the CDR3 is TGCGCCAGCAGCCAAGGGGGACAGGAAGGGTCCTATGGCTACACCTTC. This sequence encodes CASSQGGQEGSYGYTF.

The rearrangement uses TRBV20-1 and TRBJ2-3, with D perhaps given as TRBD1 or TRBD2 (5 bases each). The CDR3 runs 13 residues. V gave up 1 base and J gave up 9 bases, with 14 bases separating them. The germline CDR1 and CDR2 sequences are DFQATT and SNEGSKA (reference sequence). The CDR3 protein is CSARAQGPTTQYF. The CDR3 nucleotides read TGCAGTGCTAGAGCCCAGGGACCGACGACGCAGTATTTT.

V is TRBV6-6 and J is TRBJ1-2; TRBD1 agrees at 8 bases. Germline V gene sequence: CDR1 MNHNY, CDR2 SVGAGI (reference sequence). The CDR3 covers 17 residues. Trimming removed 0 bases from V and 4 bases from J; junction bases left unmatched: 10. CDR3 DNA: TGTGCCAGCAGTTACTCGCGACAGGGGTCTAGCAGCTATGGCTACACCTTC. Its protein product is CASSYSRQGSSSYGYTF.

This clonotype was observed a handful of times. The V call is TRBV5-1, the J call TRBJ2-1; maybe TRBD2 (5 bases). Germline CDR1 reads SGHRS; CDR2 reads YFSETQ. This CDR3 contains 14 residues. With 5 bases removed from V and 6 bases from J, the gap between germline ends came to 15 bases. CDR3 nucleotides: TGCGCCAGCAGGATCGGGATCGGCCTCAATGAGCAGTTCTTC. Translation: CASRIGIGLNEQFF.

This clonotype has just one count. The chain carries TRBV6-6 and TRBJ2-5; D may correspond to TRBD1 or TRBD2 (5 bases each). CDR1 and CDR2 from the germline V gene are MNHNY and SVGAGI (reference sequence). The CDR3 runs 14 residues. Trimming pared 6 bases from V and 2 bases from J, leaving 13 bases between. CDR3 sequence: CASRGRDGQETQYF. The DNA for the CDR3 is TGTGCCAGCAGGGGACGGGACGGGCAAGAGACCCAGTACTTC.

CDR3 nucleotide sequence: TGTGCCATCAGTGAGCTGGCAGATCAAGAGACCCAGTACTTC. Translated: CAISELADQETQYF. The V and J genes are TRBV10-3 and TRBJ2-5; D call uncertain. The germline V gene has CDR1 ENHRY and CDR2 SYGVKD. The CDR3 extends over 14 amino acids. Trimming removed 2 bases at V and 2 bases at J, with 9 bases between.

This clonotype was recorded a few times. The chain recombines TRBV12-3 or TRBV12-4 with TRBJ1-1; D is unresolved. V was cut by 3 bases and J by 11 bases, with 13 bases left in between. This CDR3 is built from 12 residues. CDR3 DNA: TGTGCCAGCAGTTTTAGTATTGTTCCGGCTTTCTTT. Its protein is CASSFSIVPAFF.

V is TRBV20-1 and J is TRBJ2-3; D is ambiguous. The CDR3 length is 14 residues. Trimming removed 5 bases from V and 1 base from J, with 13 bases in between. The germline gives CDR1 DFQATT, CDR2 SNEGSKA (reference sequence). The CDR3 DNA reads as TGCAGTGCTCGCCCAGGAAGCGGCACAGATACGCAGTATTTT. This encodes CSARPGSGTDTQYF.

About this clonotype itself: The junction differs from germline at one of its ends, possibly a read error. The rearrangement joins TRBV20-1 to TRBJ2-7, with 10 bases aligning to TRBD1. This CDR3 has 14 residues. The germline V gene has CDR1 DFQATT and CDR2 SNEGSKA (reference sequence). The CDR3 DNA reads as TGCAGTGCTAGAGATGTGGACAGGGGGTACGGGCAGTACTTC. Translating it yields CSARDVDRGYGQYF.

The CDR3 region has the DNA TGTGCCAGCAGGGCGGGACAGGGGGCCTACGAGCAGTACTTC. It codes for CASRAGQGAYEQYF. The J gene is TRBJ2-7, the V gene TRBV2; 11 nucleotides match TRBD1. The V segment lost 6 bases and the J segment 2 bases; nucleotides outside the gene matches: 3. In germline, CDR1 is SNHLY, CDR2 FYNNEI. CDR3 size: 14 residues.

In this sample, this clonotype turned up a few times. The V gene is TRBV7-2, the J gene TRBJ1-5; D is possibly TRBD1 (6 bases). Trimming pared 3 bases from V and 7 bases from J, leaving 25 bases between. The CDR3 sequence is 18 residues long. From germline, CDR1 is SGHTA and CDR2 FQGNSA. CDR3 sequence reads: CASSLVPWQGRKGQPQHF. The CDR3 DNA is TGTGCCAGCAGCTTGGTTCCGTGGCAGGGGAGAAAAGGACAGCCCCAGCATTTT.

This chain connects TRBV9 to TRBJ2-7; D is undetermined. This CDR3 is 12 amino acids long. The germline V gene encodes CDR1 SGDLS and CDR2 YYNGEE. V was shortened by 3 bases and J by 2 bases, with 6 bases between the two germline ends. CDR3 sequence: CASSAGTYEQYF. The CDR3, as DNA: TGTGCCAGCAGCGCAGGTACCTACGAGCAGTACTTC. The full variable domain, rest sourced from reference TRBV9 and TRBJ2-7, is DSGVTQTPKHLITATGQRVTLRCSPRSGDLSVYWYQQSLDQGLQFLIQYYNGEERAKGNILERFSAQQFPDLHSELNLSSLELGDSALYFCASSAGTYEQYFGPGTRLTVT.

A few counts support this clonotype. The chain carries TRBV5-1 and TRBJ2-1; D may be TRBD2 (6 bases). The germline V and J ends were trimmed by 6 bases and 5 bases, with 15 bases remaining between them. Germline V gene lookup returns CDR1 SGHRS and CDR2 YFSETQ. This CDR3 has 14 residues. For the CDR3, the DNA is TGCGCCAGCATGGCGGGAACGATAAACAATGAGCAGTTCTTC. Encoded protein: CASMAGTINNEQFF.

The rearrangement uses TRBV9 and TRBJ2-7; TRBD2 matches 14 bases. This CDR3 is built from 17 residues. Germline V lookup: CDR1 SGDLS, CDR2 YYNGEE. Trimming removed 3 bases from V and 3 bases from J; junction bases left unmatched: 8. The CDR3 DNA reads TGTGCCAGCAGCGAAGGACTAGCGGGGGGAGAATACTACGAGCAGTACTTC. Translation gives CASSEGLAGGEYYEQYF.

Here the CDR3 reads CASSGSGSHTGELFF. Here the CDR3 DNA reads TGCGCCAGCAGCGGTAGCGGGAGTCACACCGGGGAGCTGTTTTTT. This chain links TRBV5-1 with TRBJ2-2; 9 positions agree with TRBD2. CDR1 and CDR2 (germline): SGHRS, YFSETQ. Trimming at V came to 4 bases and at J to 3 bases, leaving 4 bases not matched to a gene. There are 15 residues in the CDR3.

The V call is TRBV15, the J call TRBJ1-2; D may be TRBD1 (5 bases). V was shortened by 0 bases and J by 7 bases, with 6 bases between the two germline ends. The germline gives CDR1 LNHNV, CDR2 YYDKDF (reference sequence). The CDR3 contains 12 residues. The CDR3 loop reads CATSRDQGGYTF. DNA for the CDR3: TGTGCCACCAGCAGAGATCAGGGTGGCTACACCTTC. Based on the CDR3 plus reference TRBV15 and TRBJ1-2, the full variable domain is DAMVIQNPRYQVTQFGKPVTLSCSQTLNHNVMYWYQQKSSQAPKLLFHYYDKDFNNEADTPDNFQSRRPNTSFCFLDIRSPGLGDTAMYLCATSRDQGGYTFGSGTRLTVV.

This chain connects TRBV7-6 to TRBJ2-7; TRBD2 is a possible D gene (5 bases). CDR1 SGHVS and CDR2 FNYEAQ come from the germline V gene. The germline V and J ends were trimmed by 1 base and 3 bases, with 10 bases remaining between them. The CDR3 loop spans 14 amino acids. The chain's CDR3 is CASSLGSEYYEQYF. The CDR3 bases are TGTGCCAGCAGCTTAGGTAGCGAGTACTACGAGCAGTACTTC.

The J gene is TRBJ1-4, the V gene TRBV15; maybe TRBD1 (6 bases). The CDR3 consists of 17 residues. V was pared by 2 bases and J by 0 bases, with 13 bases between. CDR1 LNHNV and CDR2 YYDKDF come from the germline V gene (reference sequence). The CDR3 spells CATSRYRGQPTNEKLFF. CDR3 DNA: TGTGCCACCAGCAGATACCGAGGACAGCCAACTAATGAAAAACTGTTTTTT.

This clonotype was seen a few times. The chain has TRBV2 and TRBJ2-7; D possibly corresponds to TRBD1 (5 bases). V lost 6 bases, J lost 4 bases, and 10 bases lay in between. The CDR3 is 12 residues long. Germline lookup yields CDR1 SNHLY and CDR2 FYNNEI. CDR3 in DNA: TGTGCCAGCAGGCAGACAGAATACGAGCAGTACTTC. This codes for CASRQTEYEQYF.

This clonotype was counted a single time. This chain joins TRBV27 and TRBJ1-1; 9 bases agree with TRBD1. The CDR3 has 14 amino acids. Germline values: CDR1 MNHEY, CDR2 SMNVEV (reference sequence). The ends lost 6 bases at V and 4 bases at J; junction bases unmatched: 6. CDR3 coding DNA: TGTGCCAGCAGGAGAACAGGGGGCCTCACTGAAGCTTTCTTT. Amino acid sequence: CASRRTGGLTEAFF.